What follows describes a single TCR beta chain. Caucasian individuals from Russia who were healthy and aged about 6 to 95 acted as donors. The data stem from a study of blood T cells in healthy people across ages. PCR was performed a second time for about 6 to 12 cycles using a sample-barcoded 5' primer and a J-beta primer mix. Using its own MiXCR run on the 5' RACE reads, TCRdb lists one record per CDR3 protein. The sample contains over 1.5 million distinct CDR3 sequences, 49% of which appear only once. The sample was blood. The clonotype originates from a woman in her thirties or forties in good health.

The CDR3 DNA reads as TGTGCCAGCACCGGATCCGACAGTCGTGGCTACACCTTC. Its translation: CASTGSDSRGYTF. The rearrangement links TRBV25-1 to TRBJ1-2; tentatively, D is TRBD1 (5 bases). CDR1 is MGHDK, CDR2 SYGVNS, per germline. V shed 7 bases and J shed 7 bases, with 16 bases lying between them. The CDR3 totals 13 residues.